This T cell receptor beta chain was sequenced during a study of Ad26.COV2.S vaccination and SARS-CoV-2 variants. Assay: immunoSEQ multiplex PCR; the TCRdb copy retains only in-frame clones and omits some. Seen here are around 300,000 clones, 86% observed once, and the top ten hold around a tenth. As to treatment: about 20 received Ad26.COV2.S at low or high dose, single or two shots; about five received placebo; per-sample allocation not given. Each sample was drawn 63 days after the first injection (of vaccine or placebo). The germline gives CDR1 SGHDT, CDR2 YYEEEE. This CDR3 has 16 amino acids. Trimming stripped 3 bases from V and 9 bases from J, with 24 bases between.

This receptor was obtained from a person between 18 and 65 years old who received the Ad26.COV2.S COVID-19 vaccine or a placebo. This sample comprised peripheral blood, obtained in a trial of Ad26.COV2.S vaccine versus placebo. The rearrangement joins TRBV5-6 to TRBJ1-2; weak D call: TRBD1 (6 bases). CDR3 coding DNA: TGTGCCAGCAGCTCCGGGACAACCTTCTCCCTATTTAGCTACACCTTC. As protein: CASSSGTTFSLFSYTF.